The 32 T cell receptor beta chains in this list originate from one sample, sequenced in a study of cytomegalovirus exposure and HLA in healthy donors. PCR used 60 Vbeta primers and 13 Jbeta primers. The table came from immunoSEQ multiplex PCR; TCRdb's copy has only in-frame clones and leaves some out. The sample yields approximately 180,000 clones, roughly 86% seen once. The specimen sequenced was PBMCs. The receptors were sampled from a girl under 18 in good health and CMV-seropositive.

The chain employs TRBV5-4 and TRBJ2-2; D might be TRBD1 (5 bases). Germline CDR1 reads SGHNT; CDR2 reads YYREEE (reference sequence). V lost 4 bases and J lost 2, with 12 bases in between. The CDR3 totals 15 residues. The CDR3 sequence: CASSGSGINTGELFF. For the CDR3, the DNA is TGTGCCAGCAGCGGTTCAGGGATTAACACCGGGGAGCTGTTTTTT.

Here the CDR3 DNA reads TGTGCCAGCAGGAGGGGGACAGCGGGCAATCAGCCCCAGCATTTT. It encodes CASRRGTAGNQPQHF. The rearrangement joins TRBV6-5 to TRBJ1-5; 7 bases match TRBD1. CDR3 size: 15 residues. Trimming removed 6 bases from V and 2 bases from J; junction bases left unmatched: 7. Per the germline V gene, CDR1 is MNHEY and CDR2 is SVGAGI.

This chain uses TRBV9 with TRBJ1-3; no clear D gene. The germline V gene has CDR1 SGDLS and CDR2 YYNGEE. The ends were cut back, 0 bases at V and 4 bases at J, with 11 bases in the middle. CDR3 length: 15 residues. The CDR3 bases are TGTGCCAGCAGCGTAGGAGAGGCGCGGGGAAACACCATATATTTT. Protein product: CASSVGEARGNTIYF. The whole variable domain, filled in from reference TRBV9 and TRBJ1-3, reads DSGVTQTPKHLITATGQRVTLRCSPRSGDLSVYWYQQSLDQGLQFLIQYYNGEERAKGNILERFSAQQFPDLHSELNLSSLELGDSALYFCASSVGEARGNTIYFGEGSWLTVV.

The J gene is TRBJ2-7, the V gene TRBV7-2, with 10 bases lining up with TRBD2. V dropped 2 bases and J dropped 7; count of bases not matched to a gene: 5. Germline lookup yields CDR1 SGHTA and CDR2 FQGNSA. The CDR3 contains 14 residues. The CDR3: CASSLLAGGLEQYF. CDR3 bases: TGTGCCAGCAGCTTATTAGCGGGGGGCCTGGAGCAGTACTTC.

The gene calls are TRBV13 and TRBJ2-5, with D perhaps matching TRBD1 (6 bases). V was cut by 5 bases and J by 11 bases, with 24 bases left in between. CDR3 length equals 15 residues. Germline assignment: CDR1 PRHDT and CDR2 FYEKMQ (reference sequence). The CDR3 DNA follows: TGTGCCAGCAGCGCAACCGGGACAAGGGTGAGGGAGCAGTACTTC. This translates into CASSATGTRVREQYF.

The chain joins TRBV6-5 to TRBJ1-1; D is undetermined. The V gene lost 6 bases and the J gene lost 0 bases, with 2 bases spanning the gap. Germline CDR1 is MNHEY and CDR2 is SVGAGI. This CDR3 is 11 amino acids long. The CDR3 DNA sequence: TGTGCCAGCAGCATGAACACTGAAGCTTTCTTT. Protein: CASSMNTEAFF.

Here the CDR3 DNA reads TGTGCCAGCAGTTACCAAATAGAGGTGAGCTACAATGAGCAGTTCTTC. Its protein product is CASSYQIEVSYNEQFF. The J gene is TRBJ2-1, the V gene TRBV6-5, with unresolved D. The CDR3 length is 16 residues. Trimming removed 2 bases at V and 3 bases at J, with 14 bases between. Germline V gene lookup returns CDR1 MNHEY and CDR2 SVGAGI.

This clone was counted only a few times. The J gene is TRBJ2-7, the V gene TRBV18, with no clear D. Looked up from germline, CDR1 is KGHSH and CDR2 is LQKENI. The CDR3 sequence is 14 residues long. Trimming removed 0 bases from V and 2 bases from J, with 8 bases in between. DNA for the CDR3: TGTGCCAGCTCACCACCCATAACTCCCTACGAGCAGTACTTC. Protein product: CASSPPITPYEQYF.

This clone was found once. V is TRBV11-1 and J is TRBJ1-5; 10 bases agree with TRBD1. Per germline, CDR1 SGHAT and CDR2 FQDESV (reference sequence). V lost 5 bases, J lost 3 bases, and 7 bases stayed unmatched. The CDR3 has 16 residues. DNA for the CDR3: TGTGCCAGCAGCAACTTCGGACAGGGGGACAATCAGCCCCAGCATTTT. This translates into CASSNFGQGDNQPQHF.

The V call is TRBV5-4, the J call TRBJ2-1, with D possibly TRBD2 on 6 matching bases. CDR1 SGHNT and CDR2 YYREEE come from the germline V gene (reference sequence). The CDR3 consists of 13 residues. V lost 2 bases, J lost 5 bases, and 8 bases lay in between. This CDR3 is CASSFRGDNEQFF. CDR3 nucleotide sequence: TGTGCCAGCAGCTTCCGCGGGGACAATGAGCAGTTCTTC.

The chain has TRBV5-6 and TRBJ2-3; maybe TRBD2 (7 bases). The CDR3 sequence is 14 residues long. V was clipped by 3 bases and J by 6 bases, with 14 bases between them. Germline V lookup: CDR1 SGHDT, CDR2 YYEEEE. CDR3 nucleotides: TGTGCCAGCAGCTGGTCGGGGGGCGGGGATACGCAGTATTTT. Translation: CASSWSGGGDTQYF.

This rearrangement joins TRBV6-5 to TRBJ1-4, with 7 nucleotides matching TRBD1. This CDR3 contains 14 residues. CDR1 is MNHEY, CDR2 SVGAGI, per germline. After removal of 6 bases from V and 8 bases from J, the junction contained 9 bases not matched to a gene. Written as DNA, the CDR3 is TGTGCCAGCAGCCGCGGGACAGTTAAGGAAAAACTGTTTTTT. Protein product: CASSRGTVKEKLFF.

In nucleotides, the CDR3 is TGTGCCAGCGGAAAAACAGGCCTCCAAGAGACCCAGTACTTC. Translated: CASGKTGLQETQYF. V gene TRBV6-1 combines with J gene TRBJ2-5; D perhaps matches TRBD1 (5 bases). CDR3 length equals 14 residues. V was shortened by 8 bases and J by 1 base, with 14 bases between the two germline ends. Per the germline V gene, CDR1 is MNHNS and CDR2 is SASEGT.

The chain uses TRBV29-1 and TRBJ2-7, with D perhaps matching TRBD1 (5 bases). Trimming stripped 7 bases from V and 0 bases from J, with 13 bases between. Germline V gene sequence: CDR1 SQVTM, CDR2 ANQGSEA. The length of the CDR3 is 13 residues. CDR3 nucleotide sequence: TGCAGCGGGGGCCAAGGGCCCTCCTACGAGCAGTACTTC. It is translated as CSGGQGPSYEQYF.

V usage is TRBV5-1 and J usage is TRBJ1-6, with 8 nucleotides matching TRBD1. V dropped 3 bases and J dropped 1; count of bases not matched to a gene: 6. Germline CDR1 is SGHRS and CDR2 is YFSETQ. The CDR3 loop spans 17 amino acids. The chain's CDR3 is CASSYRGVGSYNSPLHF. The CDR3 DNA reads TGCGCCAGCAGCTACAGGGGGGTAGGTTCCTATAATTCACCCCTCCACTTT.

V is TRBV6-4 and J is TRBJ2-3; no firm D call. The CDR3 has 13 amino acids. Germline CDR1 and CDR2: MRHNA and SNTAGT. The V gene lost 3 bases and the J gene lost 5 bases, with 9 bases spanning the gap. The CDR3 region is CASSENSQDTQYF. CDR3 DNA sequence: TGTGCCAGCAGTGAAAATAGCCAAGATACGCAGTATTTT.

The chain employs TRBV6-6 and TRBJ1-1; TRBD1 might be the D (5 bases). Germline V gene lookup returns CDR1 MNHNY and CDR2 SVGAGI (reference sequence). V lost 7 bases and J 4 bases, leaving 10 bases between the germline ends. The CDR3 covers 12 residues. Here the CDR3 reads CASTTGFTEAFF. The CDR3 region has the DNA TGTGCCAGCACCACAGGTTTCACTGAAGCTTTCTTT.

The chain links TRBV5-1 to TRBJ1-3, with 8 bases that match TRBD1. Trimming cost V 4 bases and J 0 bases; bases outside gene matches: 6. This CDR3 has 16 residues. Germline values: CDR1 SGHRS, CDR2 YFSETQ. The CDR3 bases are TGCGCCAGCAGCCGGGACAGGATCATCTCTGGAAACACCATATATTTT. Protein: CASSRDRIISGNTIYF.

The V call is TRBV6-5, the J call TRBJ1-4, with TRBD1 matching over 8 bases. CDR1 and CDR2 from the germline V gene are MNHEY and SVGAGI. The ends lost 6 bases at V and 7 bases at J; junction bases unmatched: 7. The CDR3 consists of 14 residues. The CDR3 DNA reads TGTGCCAGCAGCGAGGACAGGGCGGCTGAAAAACTGTTTTTT. It is translated as CASSEDRAAEKLFF.

The V and J genes are TRBV28 and TRBJ2-5, with D possibly TRBD1 on 6 matching bases. Gene TRBJ2-7 matches the end of the DNA better, so the J call may be wrong. CDR3 length: 14 amino acids. The germline V gene encodes CDR1 MDHEN and CDR2 SYDVKM. The CDR3 DNA follows: TGTGCCAGCAGTACGGACAGCACTACCTACGAGCAGTACTTC. Residues: CASSTDSTTYEQYF.

The V call is TRBV6-5, the J call TRBJ2-5; 9 positions match TRBD1. The J call is in doubt because the DNA end fits TRBJ2-7 better. CDR3 size: 16 residues. Germline V CDR1 and CDR2: MNHEY, SVGAGI. This chain's CDR3 is CASSYYADRGGHEQYF. CDR3 DNA sequence: TGTGCCAGCAGTTACTACGCCGACAGGGGGGGCCACGAGCAGTACTTC.

The chain uses TRBV19 and TRBJ1-2, with 7 bases aligning to TRBD1. CDR3 length: 14 residues. V shed 3 bases, J shed 4 bases, and the junction held 5 bases outside the gene matches. Germline lookup yields CDR1 LNHDA and CDR2 SQIVND (reference sequence). Written as DNA, the CDR3 is TGTGCCAGTAGTATGGGACAGCTCACCTATGGCTACACCTTC. Its protein product is CASSMGQLTYGYTF. Full variable domain (missing parts from reference TRBV19 and TRBJ1-2): DGGITQSPKYLFRKEGQNVTLSCEQNLNHDAMYWYRQDPGQGLRLIYYSQIVNDFQKGDIAEGYSVSREKKESFPLTVTSAQKNPTAFYLCASSMGQLTYGYTFGSGTRLTVV.

This chain uses TRBV2 with TRBJ1-2, with D tentatively TRBD1 (6 bases). Germline V CDR1 and CDR2: SNHLY, FYNNEI. V lost 4 bases, J lost 2 bases, and 11 bases lay in between. There are 14 residues in the CDR3. The CDR3 is CASSAGVANYGYTF. The CDR3, as DNA: TGTGCCAGCAGTGCAGGGGTCGCAAACTATGGCTACACCTTC.

The table lists this clone with a few counts. This chain joins TRBV4-1 and TRBJ1-2; a possible D gene is TRBD1 (6 bases). V lost 0 bases, J lost 0 bases, and 8 bases lay in between. Per the germline V gene, CDR1 is MGHRA and CDR2 is YSYEKL. There are 15 residues in the CDR3. The CDR3 bases are TGCGCCAGCAGCCAAGAGGACAGTGCTAACTATGGCTACACCTTC. Translating gives CASSQEDSANYGYTF.

The CDR3 reads CASSEWKGRAYNEQFF. CDR3 nucleotides: TGTGCCAGCAGTGAATGGAAGGGGAGGGCTTACAATGAGCAGTTCTTC. The V and J genes are TRBV25-1 and TRBJ2-1, with TRBD2 matching 7 bases. The ends lost 1 base at V and 4 bases at J; junction bases unmatched: 7. Germline V lookup: CDR1 MGHDK, CDR2 SYGVNS. The CDR3 has 16 residues.

The rearrangement links TRBV11-2 to TRBJ2-3; D ambiguous. This CDR3 comprises 14 residues. Germline V CDR1 and CDR2: SGHAT, FQNNGV. V lost 8 bases to trimming and J lost 1 base, with 13 bases between them. The CDR3: CASGSGLGTDTQYF. CDR3 bases: TGTGCCAGCGGATCGGGTTTGGGCACAGATACGCAGTATTTT.

The J gene is TRBJ1-6, the V gene TRBV19, with D maybe TRBD1 (5 bases). The CDR3 covers 14 residues. The germline gives CDR1 LNHDA, CDR2 SQIVND (reference sequence). The CDR3 DNA is TGTGCTAGTGGGGGGGGATCCTATAATTCACCCCTCCACTTT. Its translation: CASGGGSYNSPLHF.

This clone has just a few counts. The chain recombines TRBV19 with TRBJ2-7; D possibly corresponds to TRBD2 (5 bases). The germline V gene has CDR1 LNHDA and CDR2 SQIVND (reference sequence). Trimming stripped 5 bases from V and 7 bases from J, with 18 bases between. This CDR3 has 14 amino acids. The CDR3 loop reads CASSFGLPAWEQYF. The CDR3 bases are TGTGCCAGTAGTTTCGGACTTCCAGCCTGGGAGCAGTACTTC.

This clone appeared a few times. The chain recombines TRBV5-4 with TRBJ2-5; 8 nucleotides align to TRBD1. The germline V gene has CDR1 SGHNT and CDR2 YYREEE (reference sequence). J lost 5 bases, V lost 4 bases, and 7 bases had no gene match. The CDR3 totals 14 residues. CDR3 nucleotides: TGTGCCAGCAGCAGGCAGGACAGGGCCGAGACCCAGTACTTC. Translation: CASSRQDRAETQYF.

The chain joins TRBV6-5 to TRBJ1-2; D might be TRBD1 (6 bases). The V end lost 2 bases, the J end lost 4 bases, and 14 bases lay between the germline ends. Germline loops: CDR1 MNHEY, CDR2 SVGAGI. There are 15 residues in the CDR3. The chain's CDR3 is CASSYDPGQPYGYTF. As DNA, the CDR3 is TGTGCCAGCAGTTACGACCCAGGACAGCCCTATGGCTACACCTTC.

The chain links TRBV5-4 to TRBJ2-1; 9 bases align to TRBD1. Trimming took 5 bases from V and 4 from J; bases not matched to a gene: 4. Germline V CDR1 and CDR2: SGHNT, YYREEE (reference sequence). This CDR3 contains 14 residues. CDR3 coding DNA: TGTGCCAGCAGTGAACAGGGGGCTTACAATGAGCAGTTCTTC. Amino acid sequence: CASSEQGAYNEQFF.

There are a few counts of this clone. V is TRBV6-1 and J is TRBJ1-5; D is uncertain. V lost 1 base to trimming and J lost 5 bases, with 12 bases between them. The CDR3 is made up of 15 amino acids. CDR1 and CDR2 from the germline V gene are MNHNS and SASEGT. The chain's CDR3 is CASSEVRVRDQPQHF. In DNA form, the CDR3 reads TGTGCCAGCAGTGAAGTGAGGGTGCGCGATCAGCCCCAGCATTTT.